This section outlines one TCR beta chain sequence together with its context. This specimen comes from a study of blood T cell repertoires in COVID-19. The germline CDR1 and CDR2 sequences are MNHEY and SMNVEV (reference sequence). This CDR3 has 14 amino acids. Germline trimming cut 6 bases from V and 1 base from J; bases unmatched to any gene: 4. Per the original methods: Quantification of nucleated cells was approximated via reference gene primer amplification. Generated by immunoSEQ multiplex PCR, the TCRdb table keeps only in-frame clones and is missing some. The DNA gave D and trimming, while V, J and clone size come from that table. Of approximately 250,000 clones detected, around four fifths appear once; the ten largest clones hold 4.2%.

This chain joins TRBV27 and TRBJ1-2; 8 bases line up with TRBD1. The sequenced sample consisted of peripheral blood. This TCR was recovered from a man in his 60s with acute or convalescent COVID-19. The CDR3 DNA sequence: TGTGCCAGCAGACGACAGGGGATTAACTATGGCTACACCTTC. This codes for CASRRQGINYGYTF.